The next 13 T cell receptor beta chains were all read from a single sample in a study of cytotoxic CD8 clonotypes in ibrutinib-treated CLL listed by TCRdb under 2021. Reading the label with the study, this specimen's time point is: around 25 months on ibrutinib. The method behind the library was the immunoSEQ multiplex PCR assay. TCRdb limited this immuneACCESS table to in-frame rearrangements with V and J called. A share of clones is missing; checked studies link under half to unresolved V genes, and the rest is unexplained. The sample records about 76,000 clones, over 65% of which are singletons. Of the sample, about 40% is held by the ten largest clones. The source was PBMCs, collected after 24 months of ibrutinib treatment. The source of these receptors is a human donor with chronic lymphocytic leukemia.

On this clone: The same CDR3 arises from other DNA sequences in this sample as well. The V and J genes are TRBV7-9 and TRBJ2-7; D is undetermined. Germline loops: CDR1 SEHNR, CDR2 FQNEAQ (reference sequence). The CDR3 runs 13 residues. V was trimmed by 4 bases and J by 2 bases, leaving 9 bases between them. CDR3 in amino acids: CASSSTITYEQYF. CDR3 bases: TGTGCCAGCAGCTCGACGATCACCTACGAGCAGTACTTC.

This clone was recorded only once. The chain links TRBV10-1 to TRBJ2-1; 14 bases align to TRBD2. The CDR3 loop spans 18 amino acids. J gave up 3 bases and V 4 bases, and 8 bases lay outside the gene matches. Germline V gene lookup returns CDR1 WNHNN and CDR2 SYGVQD (reference sequence). The CDR3 DNA reads as TGCGCCAGCAGTGCACCGGGACTAGCGGGAGCGAACTACAATGAGCAGTTCTTC. Protein sequence: CASSAPGLAGANYNEQFF.

The gene calls are TRBV6-1 and TRBJ2-2; 7 bases are a match to TRBD1. Trimming cost V 6 bases and J 6 bases; bases outside gene matches: 10. Germline V gives CDR1 MNHNS, CDR2 SASEGT. The CDR3 has 15 residues. The DNA for the CDR3 is TGTGCCAGCAGGGCACAGGGGAGAGTAGCCGGGGAGCTGTTTTTT. Its protein is CASRAQGRVAGELFF.

This chain joins TRBV2 and TRBJ2-5, with 9 bases lining up with TRBD2. The V and J ends lost 4 bases and 4 bases, in that order; junction bases with no gene match: 4. CDR3 size: 14 residues. Per the germline V gene, CDR1 is SNHLY and CDR2 is FYNNEI. The CDR3 DNA sequence: TGTGCCAGCAGTGGGGGGACTAGCTTAGAGACCCAGTACTTC. It specifies CASSGGTSLETQYF.

The chain links TRBV27 to TRBJ2-5; 8 bases agree with TRBD1. The ends lost 0 bases at V and 7 bases at J; junction bases unmatched: 4. Germline V gives CDR1 MNHEY, CDR2 SMNVEV (reference sequence). The CDR3 consists of 14 residues. Written as DNA, the CDR3 is TGTGCCAGCAGTTTATCGACAGGGGCCACGACCCAGTACTTC. It specifies CASSLSTGATTQYF.

The chain combines TRBV28 with TRBJ1-1; D possibly corresponds to TRBD1 (5 bases). CDR1 is MDHEN, CDR2 SYDVKM, per germline. CDR3 length: 15 residues. The V and J ends lost 0 bases and 1 base respectively, with 9 bases between them. The CDR3 spells CASSLWGGGNTEAFF. Written as DNA, the CDR3 is TGTGCCAGCAGTTTATGGGGGGGAGGGAACACTGAAGCTTTCTTT.

This clone was picked up many times. V and J are TRBV19 and TRBJ1-1; no clear D. The length of the CDR3 is 11 residues. Trimming shortened V by 1 base and J by 8 bases, and 5 bases separated the two germline ends. Germline values: CDR1 LNHDA, CDR2 SQIVND (reference sequence). CDR3 sequence: CASSIAVEAFF. The CDR3 DNA sequence: TGTGCCAGTAGTATAGCAGTGGAAGCTTTCTTT.

The chain couples TRBV6-5 to TRBJ2-1; TRBD2 matches 11 bases. Per germline, CDR1 MNHEY and CDR2 SVGAGI. The CDR3 has 15 residues. V gave up 6 bases and J gave up 3 bases; unmatched junction bases: 4. CDR3 amino acids: CASSLTSGSYNEQFF. The CDR3 nucleotides read TGTGCCAGCAGCCTTACTAGCGGGAGCTACAATGAGCAGTTCTTC.

V and J are TRBV28 and TRBJ2-1; TRBD2 matches at 9 bases. V lost 3 bases to trimming and J lost 5 bases; unmatched junction nucleotides: 5. From germline, CDR1 is MDHEN and CDR2 SYDVKM. This CDR3 is built from 15 residues. CDR3 residues: CASSLAGLANNEQFF. In DNA, the CDR3 is TGTGCCAGCAGTTTGGCGGGACTAGCCAACAATGAGCAGTTCTTC.

The chain has TRBV5-1 and TRBJ2-2; D is unclear. The CDR3 sequence is 16 residues long. Germline CDR1 reads SGHRS; CDR2 reads YFSETQ. Trimming took off 0 bases at V and 0 bases at J, with 9 bases between the two ends. CDR3 sequence: CASSLAGSTNTGELFF. Written as DNA, the CDR3 is TGCGCCAGCAGCTTGGCCGGCAGTACGAACACCGGGGAGCTGTTTTTT.

The J gene is TRBJ2-7, the V gene TRBV29-1; 8 bases align to TRBD2. With 5 bases clipped from V and 0 bases from J, the junction kept 3 bases outside the gene matches. The CDR3 has 13 residues. Germline assignment: CDR1 SQVTM and CDR2 ANQGSEA. DNA of the CDR3: TGCAGCGTTAGGCTAGCGGGCTCCTACGAGCAGTACTTC. Translation gives CSVRLAGSYEQYF.

The chain recombines TRBV5-1 with TRBJ1-1; D not certain. Germline V CDR1 and CDR2: SGHRS, YFSETQ. The ends were cut back, 6 bases at V and 1 base at J, with 10 bases in the middle. The CDR3 sequence is 13 residues long. CDR3 sequence: CASTPHGNTEAFF. The CDR3 bases are TGCGCCAGCACCCCACATGGGAACACTGAAGCTTTCTTT.

The J gene is TRBJ1-4, the V gene TRBV10-2; no clear D gene. V was trimmed by 0 bases and J by 6 bases, leaving 26 bases between them. This CDR3 has 20 amino acids. CDR1 is WSHSY and CDR2 is SAAADI in the germline V gene. The CDR3 nucleotides read TGCGCCAGCAGTGAGTCGGGTTGGGGAAAGGGCCGCGACCTAGATGAAAAACTGTTTTTT. Translated, it gives CASSESGWGKGRDLDEKLFF.